Listed below are T cell receptor beta chains from one sample, sequenced in a study of CD8 T cells in Susac syndrome. TCRdb itself ran the immunoSEQ multiplex PCR reads through MiXCR, one entry per CDR3 protein. The sample contains fewer than 200,000 distinct CDR3 sequences, approximately 93% of which appear only once. The sample taken for sequencing was CD4+ T cells from PBMCs. Every receptor here comes from a human donor in good health. Each CDR3 is given with its conserved first and last residue. Fields, in order: clone size, J gene, D gene, V gene, CDR3 DNA, CDR3 protein. D genes are given only for firm matches. Clone size is given for some rows only: seen once, a few or many times, or a class if the clone is expanded.

NA,TRBJ1-5,NA,TRBV6-2/TRBV6-3,TGTGCCAGCAACGACGCCCGCGATCAGCCCCAGCATTTT,CASNDARDQPQHF
NA,TRBJ1-1,NA,TRBV5-1,TGCGCCAGCAGCTCCGGGCTAGAGGGTGAAGCTTTCTTT,CASSSGLEGEAFF
few,TRBJ2-7,TRBD1,TRBV29-1,TGCAGCGTTGAAGCCCGACAGGGATACGAGCAGTACTTC,CSVEARQGYEQYF
NA,TRBJ1-2,NA,TRBV18,TGTGCCAGCTCTCTAAGGGGGGATGACTATGGCTACACCTTC,CASSLRGDDYGYTF
NA,TRBJ2-3,TRBD2,TRBV29-1,TGCAGCTCCAACGCGGGGGGGCGTGATACGCAGTATTTT,CSSNAGGRDTQYF
NA,TRBJ1-5,TRBD1,TRBV20-1,TGCAGTGCTAGAGCCGGGACAGGGGGCGAGCCCCAGCATTTT,CSARAGTGGEPQHF
NA,TRBJ1-4,NA,TRBV7-6,TGTGCCAGCAGCTTAGCTGATAATGAAAAACTGTTTTTT,CASSLADNEKLFF
NA,TRBJ1-6,NA,TRBV28,TGTGCCAGCAGTCTTCTCCGGGCCCTAGTATCACCCCTCCACTTT,CASSLLRALVSPLHF
NA,TRBJ1-1,TRBD1,TRBV5-1,TGCGCCAGCAGCTTGGAGGGGGCGATTTACACTGAAGCTTTCTTT,CASSLEGAIYTEAFF
NA,TRBJ2-4,NA,TRBV20-1,TGCAGTGCGCCGCGGGGGCTAGCGGCCAAAAACATTCAGTACTTC,CSAPRGLAAKNIQYF
once,TRBJ1-1,TRBD1,TRBV2,TGTGCCAGCAGTCGGGACAGGGTTTTAACTTTCTTT,CASSRDRVLTFF
NA,TRBJ1-6,TRBD1,TRBV25-1,TGTGCCAGCAGTGGAAGGACAGGGAGTAATTCACCCCTCCACTTT,CASSGRTGSNSPLHF
NA,TRBJ2-7,TRBD1,TRBV7-9,TGTGCCAGCAGCCGGGGTGGGGGACAGGGAACCCTTCGGTCCGAGCAGTACTTC,CASSRGGGQGTLRSEQYF
few,TRBJ1-1,NA,TRBV5-1,TGCGCCAGCAGCTTGGAGGGACCGAACACTGAAGCTTTCTTT,CASSLEGPNTEAFF
NA,TRBJ1-1,TRBD1,TRBV14,TGTGCCAGCAGCCAACATAGGAGACAGGGGCTATTGAGGGGTACTGAAGCTTTCTTT,CASSQHRRQGLLRGTEAFF
NA,TRBJ2-1,NA,TRBV3-1,TGTGCCAGCAGCCAAGTGGCCAATGAGCAGTTCTTC,CASSQVANEQFF
NA,TRBJ2-2,NA,TRBV5-1,TGCGCCAGCAGCCGAAAATTCACCGGGGAGCTGTTTTTT,CASSRKFTGELFF
NA,TRBJ2-2,NA,TRBV10-3,TGTGCCATCAGTCGGACTCAAGACACCGGGGAGCTGTTTTTT,CAISRTQDTGELFF
NA,TRBJ1-1,NA,TRBV7-2,TGTGCCAGCAGCTCATACAGGTCATCAAACACTGAAGCTTTCTTT,CASSSYRSSNTEAFF
NA,TRBJ1-2,NA,TRBV7-2,TGTGCCAGCAGCTTAGGGGGGGCGCGGAGCTACACCTTC,CASSLGGARSYTF
NA,TRBJ1-6,NA,TRBV7-2,TGTGCCAGCAGCTTAGGGCCGTCACCCCTCCACTTT,CASSLGPSPLHF
NA,TRBJ2-1,NA,TRBV6-6,TGTGCCAGCACCCTCCCGGGACAAGAGCAGTTCTTC,CASTLPGQEQFF
NA,TRBJ1-1,NA,TRBV28,TGTGCCATAGAGGGGAGGTTGAACACTGAAGCTTTCTTT,CAIEGRLNTEAFF
NA,TRBJ2-2,TRBD1,TRBV13,TGTGCCAGCAGCCCCCCAAGGAAAAGACAGGGGTTGGGCACCGGGGAGCTGTTTTTT,CASSPPRKRQGLGTGELFF
NA,TRBJ2-6,NA,TRBV5-1,TGCGCCAGCAGCTCCCAACCCCGCTCTGGGGCCAACGTCCTGACTTTC,CASSSQPRSGANVLTF
NA,TRBJ1-1,TRBD1,TRBV6-2/TRBV6-3,TGTGCCAGCACAGGACAGGGGGCGGTGAACACTGAAGCTTTCTTT,CASTGQGAVNTEAFF
NA,TRBJ2-3,TRBD1,TRBV30,TGTGCCTGGAGGGCCCACAGGGGGCTGACAGATACGCAGTATTTT,CAWRAHRGLTDTQYF
few,TRBJ2-1,NA,TRBV3-1,TGTGCCAGCAGCCAAGAGGGGGGCAGGTACAATGAGCAGTTCTTC,CASSQEGGRYNEQFF
NA,TRBJ2-5,NA,TRBV29-1,TGCAGCGAGGGAAGGAGCGTTCAGACCCAGTACTTC,CSEGRSVQTQYF